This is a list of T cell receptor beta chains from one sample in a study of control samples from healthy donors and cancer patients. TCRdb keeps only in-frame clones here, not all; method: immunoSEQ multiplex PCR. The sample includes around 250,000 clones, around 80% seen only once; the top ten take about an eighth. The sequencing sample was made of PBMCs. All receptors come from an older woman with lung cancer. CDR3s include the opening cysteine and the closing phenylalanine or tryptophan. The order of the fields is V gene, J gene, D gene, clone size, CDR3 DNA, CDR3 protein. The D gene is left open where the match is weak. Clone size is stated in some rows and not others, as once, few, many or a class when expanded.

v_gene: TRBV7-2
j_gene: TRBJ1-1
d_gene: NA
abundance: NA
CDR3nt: TGTGCCAGCAGCTTAGAGCCGCCTTTGAACACTGAAGCTTTCTTT
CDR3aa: CASSLEPPLNTEAFF

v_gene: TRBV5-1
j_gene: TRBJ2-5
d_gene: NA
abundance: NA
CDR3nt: TGCGCCACCCGTCGACAGCAAGAGACCCAGTACTTC
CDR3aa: CATRRQQETQYF

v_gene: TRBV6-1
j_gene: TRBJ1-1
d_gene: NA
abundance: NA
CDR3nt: TGTGCCAGCAGTGATTTGACATTGATGAACACTGAAGCTTTCTTT
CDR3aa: CASSDLTLMNTEAFF

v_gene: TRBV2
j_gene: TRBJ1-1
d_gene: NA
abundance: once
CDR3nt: TGTGCCAGCAGTCTTCAAGTTATGAACACTGAAGCTTTCTTT
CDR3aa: CASSLQVMNTEAFF

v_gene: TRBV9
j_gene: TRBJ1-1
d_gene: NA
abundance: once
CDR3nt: TGTGCCAGCAGCGTAGGTCAGGGCTTGGACACTGAAGCTTTCTTT
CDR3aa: CASSVGQGLDTEAFF

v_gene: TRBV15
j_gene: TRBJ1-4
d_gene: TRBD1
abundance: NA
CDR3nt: TGTGCCACCAGCAGAGGGCAGGGGGGTGAAAAACTGTTTTTT
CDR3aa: CATSRGQGGEKLFF

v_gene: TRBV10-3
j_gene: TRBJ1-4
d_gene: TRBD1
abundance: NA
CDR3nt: TGTGCCATCAGTGAGTCGGACAGGACTAATGAAAAACTGTTTTTT
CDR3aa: CAISESDRTNEKLFF

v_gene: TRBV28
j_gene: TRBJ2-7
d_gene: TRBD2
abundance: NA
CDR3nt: TGTGCCAGCAGTTCCCCTCGGACTAGCGGGACCTACGAGCAGTACTTC
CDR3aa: CASSSPRTSGTYEQYF

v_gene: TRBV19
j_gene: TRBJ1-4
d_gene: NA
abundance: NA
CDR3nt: TGTGCCAGTAGTCGATACGACAGTCAGTCTAATGAAAAACTGTTTTTT
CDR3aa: CASSRYDSQSNEKLFF

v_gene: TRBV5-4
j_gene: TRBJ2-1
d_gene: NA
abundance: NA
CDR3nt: TGTGCCAGCAGCTTGCAACCCGAGGGCAATGAGCAGTTCTTC
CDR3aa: CASSLQPEGNEQFF

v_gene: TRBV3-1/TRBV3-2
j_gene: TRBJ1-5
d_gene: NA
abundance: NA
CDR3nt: TGTGCCAGCAGTCCAGGGGAGACAAATCAGCCCCAGCATTTT
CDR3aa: CASSPGETNQPQHF

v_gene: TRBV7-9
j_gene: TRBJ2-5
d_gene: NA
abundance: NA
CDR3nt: TGTGCCAGCAGCATTACAGCTCGGGAGACCCAGTACTTC
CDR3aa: CASSITARETQYF

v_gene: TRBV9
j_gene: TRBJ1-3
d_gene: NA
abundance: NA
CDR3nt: TGTGCCAGCAGCGTCGGGAATACTGGAAACACCATATATTTT
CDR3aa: CASSVGNTGNTIYF

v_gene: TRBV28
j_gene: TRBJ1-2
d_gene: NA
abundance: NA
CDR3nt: TGTGCCAGCAGTCGTCACGGGGGCGGCTATGGCTACACCTTC
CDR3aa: CASSRHGGGYGYTF

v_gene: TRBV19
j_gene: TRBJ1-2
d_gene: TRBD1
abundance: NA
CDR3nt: TGTGCCAGTAGTCCGGACAGGGGAACAACTTATGGCTACACCTTC
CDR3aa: CASSPDRGTTYGYTF

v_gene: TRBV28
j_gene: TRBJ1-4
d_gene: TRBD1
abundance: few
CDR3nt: TGTGCCAGCAGCAGTGACAGGGCTGACGAAAAACTGTTTTTT
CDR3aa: CASSSDRADEKLFF

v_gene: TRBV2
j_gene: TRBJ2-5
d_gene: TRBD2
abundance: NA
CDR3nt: TGTGCCAGCAGTCGGAGGACTAGCGACCAAGAGACCCAGTACTTC
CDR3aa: CASSRRTSDQETQYF

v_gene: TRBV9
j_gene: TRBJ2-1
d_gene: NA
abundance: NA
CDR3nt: TGTGCCAGCAGCGTACTGGTCGGCAATGAGCAGTTCTTC
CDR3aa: CASSVLVGNEQFF

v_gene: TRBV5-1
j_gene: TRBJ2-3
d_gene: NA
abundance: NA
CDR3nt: TGCGCCAGCAGCTTACTAGGTAGCACAGATACGCAGTATTTT
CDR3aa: CASSLLGSTDTQYF

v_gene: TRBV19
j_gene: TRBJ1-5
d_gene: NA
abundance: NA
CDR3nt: TGTGCCAGTAGTACTCACAGGGGCAATCAGCCCCAGCATTTT
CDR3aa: CASSTHRGNQPQHF

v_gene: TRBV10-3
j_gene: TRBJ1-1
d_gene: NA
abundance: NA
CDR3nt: TGTGCCATCAGTGAAGGGGGGAACACTGAAGCTTTCTTT
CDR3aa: CAISEGGNTEAFF

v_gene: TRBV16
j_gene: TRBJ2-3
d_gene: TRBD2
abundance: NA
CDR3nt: TGTGCCAGCAGCCCCTCGAAGCGAGCGGGAGACCCAGATACGCAGTATTTT
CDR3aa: CASSPSKRAGDPDTQYF

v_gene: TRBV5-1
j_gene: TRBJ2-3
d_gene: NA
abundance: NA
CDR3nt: TGCGCCAGCAGCTTGTTTAGGGAGTTAGATACGCAGTATTTT
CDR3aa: CASSLFRELDTQYF

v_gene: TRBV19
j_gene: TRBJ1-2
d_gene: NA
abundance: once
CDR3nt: TGTGCCAGTCAGATCGGAGGGGGGCCTAACTATGGCTACACCTTC
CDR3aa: CASQIGGGPNYGYTF

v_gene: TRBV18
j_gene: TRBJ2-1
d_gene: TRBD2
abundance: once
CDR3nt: TGTGCCAGCTCACCTCGAGGGACTAGCGTATACAATGAGCAGTTCTTC
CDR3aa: CASSPRGTSVYNEQFF